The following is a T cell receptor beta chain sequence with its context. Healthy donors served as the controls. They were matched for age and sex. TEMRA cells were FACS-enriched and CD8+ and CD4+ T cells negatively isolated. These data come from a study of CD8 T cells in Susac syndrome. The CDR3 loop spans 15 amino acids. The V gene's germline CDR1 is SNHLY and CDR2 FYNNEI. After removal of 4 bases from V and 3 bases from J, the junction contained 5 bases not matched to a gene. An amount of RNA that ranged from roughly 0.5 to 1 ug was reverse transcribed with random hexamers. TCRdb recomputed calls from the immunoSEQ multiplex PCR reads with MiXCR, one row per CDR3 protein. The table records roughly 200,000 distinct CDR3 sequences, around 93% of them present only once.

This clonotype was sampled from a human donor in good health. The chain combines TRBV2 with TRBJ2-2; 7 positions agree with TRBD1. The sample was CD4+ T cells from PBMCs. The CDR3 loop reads CASSVTGADTGELFF. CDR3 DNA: TGTGCCAGCAGTGTAACAGGGGCGGACACCGGGGAGCTGTTTTTT.